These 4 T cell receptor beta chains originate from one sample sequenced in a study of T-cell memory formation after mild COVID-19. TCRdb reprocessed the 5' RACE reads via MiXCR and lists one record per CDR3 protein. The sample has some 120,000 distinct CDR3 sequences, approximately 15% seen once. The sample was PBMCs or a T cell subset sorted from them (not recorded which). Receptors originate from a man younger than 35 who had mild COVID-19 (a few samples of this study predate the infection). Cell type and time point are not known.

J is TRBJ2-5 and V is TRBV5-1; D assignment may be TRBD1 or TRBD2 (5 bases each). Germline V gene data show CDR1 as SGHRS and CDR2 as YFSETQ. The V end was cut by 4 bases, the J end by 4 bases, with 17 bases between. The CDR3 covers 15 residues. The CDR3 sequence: CASSGTGTIGETQYF. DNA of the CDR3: TGCGCCAGCAGCGGAACCGGGACCATCGGAGAGACCCAGTACTTC.

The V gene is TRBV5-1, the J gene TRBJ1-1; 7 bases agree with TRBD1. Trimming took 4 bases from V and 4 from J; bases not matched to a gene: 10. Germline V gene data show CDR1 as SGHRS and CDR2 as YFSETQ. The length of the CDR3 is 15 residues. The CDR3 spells CASSNLQGSGTEAFF. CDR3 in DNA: TGCGCCAGCAGCAACCTACAGGGGTCGGGCACTGAAGCTTTCTTT. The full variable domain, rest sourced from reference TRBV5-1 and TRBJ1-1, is KAGVTQTPRYLIKTRGQQVTLSCSPISGHRSVSWYQQTPGQGLQFLFEYFSETQRNKGNFPGRFSGRQFSNSRSEMNVSTLELGDSALYLCASSNLQGSGTEAFFGQGTRLTVV.

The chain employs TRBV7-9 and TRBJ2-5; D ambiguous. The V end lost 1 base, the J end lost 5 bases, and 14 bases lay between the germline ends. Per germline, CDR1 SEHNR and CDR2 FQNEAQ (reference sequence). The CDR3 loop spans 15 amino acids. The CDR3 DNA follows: TGTGCCAGCAGCTTAGAAGCCGGGCCTGGGGAGACCCAGTACTTC. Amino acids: CASSLEAGPGETQYF.

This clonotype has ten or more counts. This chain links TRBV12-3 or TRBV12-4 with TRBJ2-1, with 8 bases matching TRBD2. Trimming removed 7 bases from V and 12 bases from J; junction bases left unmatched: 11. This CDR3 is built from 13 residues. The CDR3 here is CASTLLGAGGQFF. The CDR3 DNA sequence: TGTGCCAGCACCCTCCTGGGGGCGGGGGGGCAGTTCTTC.